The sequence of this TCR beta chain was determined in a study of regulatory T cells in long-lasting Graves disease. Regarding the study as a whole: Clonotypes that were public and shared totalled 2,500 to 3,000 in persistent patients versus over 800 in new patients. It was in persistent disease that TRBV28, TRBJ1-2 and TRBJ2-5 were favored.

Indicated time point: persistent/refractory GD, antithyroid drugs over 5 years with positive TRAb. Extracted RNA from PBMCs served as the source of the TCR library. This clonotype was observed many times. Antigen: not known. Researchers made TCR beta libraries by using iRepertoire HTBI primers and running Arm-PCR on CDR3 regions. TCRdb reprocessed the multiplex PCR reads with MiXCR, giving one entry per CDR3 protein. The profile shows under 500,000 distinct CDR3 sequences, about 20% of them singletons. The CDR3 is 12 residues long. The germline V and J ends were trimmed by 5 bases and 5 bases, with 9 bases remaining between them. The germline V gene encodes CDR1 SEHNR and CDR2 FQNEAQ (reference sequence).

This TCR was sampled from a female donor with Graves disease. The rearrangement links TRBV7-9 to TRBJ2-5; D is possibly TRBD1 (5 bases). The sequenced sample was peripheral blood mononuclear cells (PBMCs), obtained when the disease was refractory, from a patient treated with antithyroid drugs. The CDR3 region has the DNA TGTGCCAGCAGCAGGGGATGGGAGACCCAGTACTTC. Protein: CASSRGWETQYF.